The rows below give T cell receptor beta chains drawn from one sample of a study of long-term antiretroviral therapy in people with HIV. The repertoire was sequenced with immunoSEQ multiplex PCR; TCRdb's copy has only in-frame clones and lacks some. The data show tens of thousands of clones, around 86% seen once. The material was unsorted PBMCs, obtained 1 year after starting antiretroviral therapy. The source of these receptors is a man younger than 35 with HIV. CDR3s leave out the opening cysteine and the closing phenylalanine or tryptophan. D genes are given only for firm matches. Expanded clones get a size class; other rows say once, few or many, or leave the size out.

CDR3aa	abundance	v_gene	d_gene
ASSSHNPTVGNTIY	NA	TRBV28	NA
ASSLWSGTNEKLF	few	TRBV9	NA
ASSIGGVGTEAF	once	TRBV19	NA
ASSKRSQRPGFSNQPQH	once	TRBV21-1	NA
ASSIGTGGYT	NA	TRBV19	NA
ASSLTEANYGYT	NA	TRBV28	NA
ASSVAVEVSGNTIY	NA	TRBV9	NA
ASSLGTGSNEKLF	NA	TRBV5-1	TRBD1
ASSRTRGIQETQY	NA	TRBV7-6	TRBD1
ASLPGGWQGIGELF	once	TRBV7-6	TRBD2
ASSIGGELPRTEAF	NA	TRBV19	NA
ASKRGEQF	NA	TRBV6-1	NA
ASSFLLNTEAF	NA	TRBV7-9	NA
ASSLGGLQPQH	NA	TRBV11-2	NA
ASSEGNYEQY	NA	TRBV7-9	NA
ASSLERSAEAF	NA	TRBV5-5	NA
ASTFYNPSNYGYT	NA	TRBV5-4	NA
ASSQDPTSADEQF	NA	TRBV4-3	TRBD2
ASSRTGQDEQF	NA	TRBV28	NA
ASRPGTSSTGYT	NA	TRBV7-8	NA
ASSFDSSTNEKLF	NA	TRBV5-1	NA
ASSEYRGGTDTQY	NA	TRBV5-1	TRBD1
ASSIQASGDGELF	NA	TRBV19	TRBD2
ASSPFDREGYT	NA	TRBV28	NA
ASGLVLEGGGSNEQF	once	TRBV12-5	NA
SVEDGLAGTGELF	NA	TRBV29-1	TRBD2
ASSQRGGDEKLF	NA	TRBV4-3	NA
ASTWVPSQGREAF	NA	TRBV5-1	NA
ASSLIRYSYEQY	NA	TRBV5-6	NA
ASSLLDRGGSKQY	NA	TRBV7-9	TRBD1
SVEEVAVNTEAF	once	TRBV29-1	NA
ASSAGGSYNEQF	NA	TRBV7-3	TRBD1
ASSLSVTYEQY	NA	TRBV27	NA
ASSRNEQF	once	TRBV7-8	NA
ASSGQLRGEQF	NA	TRBV6-5	NA
ASSLTPLSYNEQF	NA	TRBV7-3	NA
ASSLGRSYEQY	NA	TRBV11-2	NA
ASSISRASGYQETQY	NA	TRBV19	TRBD2
ASSPTAEATEAF	NA	TRBV6-5	NA
AISGTGSTAYEQY	few	TRBV10-3	NA
ASSRIYLTGFSGNTIY	NA	TRBV28	NA
ASSVDRAPTGELF	NA	TRBV9	TRBD1
ASSIERDNEQF	NA	TRBV19	NA